This TCR beta chain derives from a study of T cells in Graves' hyperthyroidism and ophthalmopathy. Study findings and constraints: Most thyroid-expanded clonotypes above 0.001 were also found in blood.

This CDR3 has 16 residues. The V gene's germline CDR1 is KGHDR and CDR2 SFDVKD. Trimming removed 3 bases from V and 0 bases from J, with 11 bases in between. A remark on this clonotype: Its matching antigen is unknown.

Using RNA transcripts as the source, TCR beta CDR3 regions were amplified. First-round RT-PCR of the TCR CDR3 relied on the HTBI primer set. MiXCR, applied by TCRdb to the multiplex PCR reads, yields one record per CDR3 protein. The sample includes approximately 630,000 distinct CDR3 sequences, roughly 16% of them seen just once. This TCR was recovered from a woman aged 25 to 39 with Graves' hyperthyroidism. The rearrangement uses TRBV24-1 and TRBJ2-4; D is possibly TRBD1 (6 bases). Material: blood. The CDR3 is CATSDTEDRAKNIQYF. The CDR3 region has the DNA TGTGCCACCAGTGATACCGAGGACAGAGCCAAAAACATTCAGTACTTC.